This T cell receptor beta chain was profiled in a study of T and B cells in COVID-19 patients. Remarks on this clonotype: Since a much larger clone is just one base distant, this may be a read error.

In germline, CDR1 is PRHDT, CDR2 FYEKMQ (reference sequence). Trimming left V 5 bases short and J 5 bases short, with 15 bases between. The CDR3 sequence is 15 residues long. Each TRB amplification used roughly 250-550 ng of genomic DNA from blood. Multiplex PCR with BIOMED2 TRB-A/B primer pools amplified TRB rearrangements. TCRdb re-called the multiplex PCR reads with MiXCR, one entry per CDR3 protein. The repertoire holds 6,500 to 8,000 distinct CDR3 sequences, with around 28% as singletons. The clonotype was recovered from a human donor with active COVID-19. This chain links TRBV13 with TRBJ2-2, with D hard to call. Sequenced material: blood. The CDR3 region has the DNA TGTGCCAGCAGCCCTCTAGGAGCTCCGACCGGGGAGCTGTTTTTT. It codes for CASSPLGAPTGELFF. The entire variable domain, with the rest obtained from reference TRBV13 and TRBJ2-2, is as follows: AAGVIQSPRHLIKEKRETATLKCYPIPRHDTVYWYQQGPGQDPQFLISFYEKMQSDKGSIPDRFSAQQFSDYHSELNMSSLELGDSALYFCASSPLGAPTGELFFGEGSRLTVL.